This entry lists 9 T cell receptor beta chains sequenced from one sample in a study of OX40 agonist ivuxolimab in advanced cancers. The data were produced by immunoSEQ multiplex PCR, yet TCRdb's version contains in-frame clones alone and is incomplete. The table lists tens of thousands of clones, approximately 84% of them singletons. The specimen was CD4+ or CD8+ T cells sorted from blood, collected in a trial of the OX40 agonist ivuxolimab. The receptors come from an adult with an advanced solid tumor such as melanoma, head and neck, liver or kidney cancer.

The chain is built from TRBV10-3 and TRBJ1-5; TRBD1 agrees at 11 bases. The V segment lost 10 bases and the J segment 2 bases; nucleotides outside the gene matches: 4. The CDR3 contains 14 residues. Germline CDR1 is ENHRY and CDR2 is SYGVKD. The CDR3 nucleotides read TGTGCCAGCGGACAGGGGGCTGGCAATCAGCCCCAGCATTTT. Protein: CASGQGAGNQPQHF.

The chain is built from TRBV7-9 and TRBJ1-1; 7 bases are shared with TRBD1. The CDR3 is 15 amino acids. Germline V CDR1 and CDR2: SEHNR, FQNEAQ (reference sequence). With V trimmed by 6 bases and J by 0 bases, 7 bases remained unmatched. The CDR3 reads CASRSTGTMNTEAFF. The CDR3 coding sequence is TGTGCCAGCAGGTCGACAGGGACCATGAACACTGAAGCTTTCTTT.

The V and J genes are TRBV6-1 and TRBJ1-5; D gene unclear. V dropped 9 bases and J dropped 0 bases, with 15 bases sitting between them. The CDR3 runs to 15 residues. Germline V lookup: CDR1 MNHNS, CDR2 SASEGT. CDR3 sequence: CASILLPYSNQPQHF. CDR3 DNA sequence: TGTGCCAGTATTTTGCTTCCTTATAGCAATCAGCCCCAGCATTTT.

The chain couples TRBV5-4 to TRBJ1-2; D is ambiguous. The CDR3 is 12 amino acids. The germline V gene has CDR1 SGHNT and CDR2 YYREEE (reference sequence). V was trimmed by 4 bases and J by 8 bases, leaving 12 bases between them. The CDR3, as DNA: TGTGCCAGCAGCCTAAATGGTTTGGGCTACACCTTC. The encoded protein is CASSLNGLGYTF.

The chain uses TRBV5-4 and TRBJ1-1; TRBD1 matches at 7 bases. J was trimmed by 7 bases and V by 3 bases; bases with no gene match: 15. The CDR3 is 16 residues long. CDR1 is SGHNT, CDR2 YYREEE, per germline (reference sequence). CDR3 DNA sequence: TGTGCCAGCAGCTCAGCGACAGGGCGCATCGGTTTTGAAGCTTTCTTT. The encoded protein is CASSSATGRIGFEAFF.

The rearrangement joins TRBV5-1 to TRBJ2-7; TRBD1 is a possible D gene (6 bases). Germline V gives CDR1 SGHRS, CDR2 YFSETQ. This CDR3 has 15 amino acids. Trimming pared 0 bases from V and 1 base from J, leaving 11 bases between. The CDR3 region is CASSLGGDISYEQYF. CDR3 DNA sequence: TGCGCCAGCAGCTTGGGTGGGGACATTTCCTACGAGCAGTACTTC.

V usage is TRBV19 and J usage is TRBJ1-4, with D uncertain. CDR3 size: 13 residues. V was trimmed by 4 bases and J by 4 bases, leaving 7 bases between them. Germline V gene sequence: CDR1 LNHDA, CDR2 SQIVND (reference sequence). CDR3 protein: CASSRQVNEKLFF. CDR3 coding DNA: TGTGCCAGTAGTAGGCAGGTTAATGAAAAACTGTTTTTT.

This rearrangement joins TRBV2 to TRBJ1-3; TRBD1 aligns across 7 bases. With 6 bases clipped from V and 4 bases from J, the junction kept 6 bases outside the gene matches. This CDR3 has 14 residues. Germline CDR1 reads SNHLY; CDR2 reads FYNNEI. CDR3 nucleotides: TGTGCCAGCAGGGGGACAGCGCCGGGAAACACCATATATTTT. Residues: CASRGTAPGNTIYF.

The chain is built from TRBV30 and TRBJ1-3; D gene ambiguous. The CDR3 is 15 amino acids. V lost 0 bases and J lost 2, with 11 bases in between. Germline V gene data show CDR1 as GTSNPN and CDR2 as SVGIG (reference sequence). Here the CDR3 DNA reads TGTGCCTGGAGTGTGATTGGATCAACTGGAAACACCATATATTTT. It is translated as CAWSVIGSTGNTIYF.